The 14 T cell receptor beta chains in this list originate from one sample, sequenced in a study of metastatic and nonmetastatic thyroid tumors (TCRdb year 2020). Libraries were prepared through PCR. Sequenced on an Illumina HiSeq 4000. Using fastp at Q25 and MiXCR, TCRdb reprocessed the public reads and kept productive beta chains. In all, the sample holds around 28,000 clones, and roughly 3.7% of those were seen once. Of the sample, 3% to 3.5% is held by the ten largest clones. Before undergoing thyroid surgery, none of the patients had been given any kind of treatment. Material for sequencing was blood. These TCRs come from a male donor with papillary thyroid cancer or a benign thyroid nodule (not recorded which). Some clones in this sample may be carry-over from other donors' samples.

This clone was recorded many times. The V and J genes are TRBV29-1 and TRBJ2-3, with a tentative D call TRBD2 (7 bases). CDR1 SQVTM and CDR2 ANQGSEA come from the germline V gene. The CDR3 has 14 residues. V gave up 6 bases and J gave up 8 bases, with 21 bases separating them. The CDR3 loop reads CSVTRGGGGGTQYF. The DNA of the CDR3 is TGCAGCGTCACCCGTGGGGGGGGAGGGGGTACGCAGTATTTT.

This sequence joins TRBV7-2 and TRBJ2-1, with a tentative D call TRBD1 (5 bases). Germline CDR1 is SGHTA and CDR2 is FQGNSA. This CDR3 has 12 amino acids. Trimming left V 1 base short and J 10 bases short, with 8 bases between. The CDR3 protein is CASSLEGWEQFF. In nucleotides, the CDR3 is TGTGCCAGCAGCTTAGAGGGGTGGGAGCAGTTCTTC.

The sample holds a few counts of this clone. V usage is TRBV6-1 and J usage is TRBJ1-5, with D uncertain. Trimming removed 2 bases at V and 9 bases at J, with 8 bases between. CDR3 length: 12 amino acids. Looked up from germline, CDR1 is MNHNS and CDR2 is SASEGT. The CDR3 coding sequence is TGTGCCAGCAGTGAATTCGGTCGGCCCCAGCATTTT. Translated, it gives CASSEFGRPQHF.

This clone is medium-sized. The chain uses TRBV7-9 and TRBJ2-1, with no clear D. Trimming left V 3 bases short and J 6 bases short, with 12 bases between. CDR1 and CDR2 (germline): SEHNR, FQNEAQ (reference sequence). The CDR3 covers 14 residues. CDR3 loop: CASSFPKVVNEQFF. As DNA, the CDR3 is TGTGCCAGCAGCTTCCCGAAGGTTGTCAATGAGCAGTTCTTC.

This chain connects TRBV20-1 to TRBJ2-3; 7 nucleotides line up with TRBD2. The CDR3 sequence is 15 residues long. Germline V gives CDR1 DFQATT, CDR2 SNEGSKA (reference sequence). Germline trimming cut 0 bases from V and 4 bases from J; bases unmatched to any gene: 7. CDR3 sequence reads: CSARDRREPADTQYF. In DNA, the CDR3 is TGCAGTGCTAGAGATAGGCGGGAGCCCGCAGATACGCAGTATTTT.

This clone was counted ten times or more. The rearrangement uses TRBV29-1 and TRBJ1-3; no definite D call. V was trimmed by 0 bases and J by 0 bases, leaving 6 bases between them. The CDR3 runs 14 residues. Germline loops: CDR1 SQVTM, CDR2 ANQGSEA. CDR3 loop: CSVEDLSSGNTIYF. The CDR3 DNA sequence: TGCAGCGTTGAAGATCTAAGCTCTGGAAACACCATATATTTT. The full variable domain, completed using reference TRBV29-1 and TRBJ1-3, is SAVISQKPSRDICQRGTSLTIQCQVDSQVTMMFWYRQQPGQSLTLIATANQGSEATYESGFVIDKFPISRPNLTFSTLTVSNMSPEDSSIYLCSVEDLSSGNTIYFGEGSWLTVV.

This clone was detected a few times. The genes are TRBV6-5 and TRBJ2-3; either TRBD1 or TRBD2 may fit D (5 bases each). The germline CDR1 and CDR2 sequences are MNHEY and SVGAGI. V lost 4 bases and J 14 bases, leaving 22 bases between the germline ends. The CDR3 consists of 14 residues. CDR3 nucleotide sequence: TGTGCCAGCAGTTCTTCCGGGGCCAGCCCGCGGCCGTATTTT. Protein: CASSSSGASPRPYF.

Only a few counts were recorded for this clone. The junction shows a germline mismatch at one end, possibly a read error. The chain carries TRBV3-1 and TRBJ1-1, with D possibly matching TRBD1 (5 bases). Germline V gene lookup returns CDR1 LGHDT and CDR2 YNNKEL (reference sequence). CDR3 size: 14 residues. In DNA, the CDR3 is TGTGCCAGCAGCCAAGTGGGGGGTAGAGCTGAAGATTTCTTT. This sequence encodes CASSQVGGRAEDFF. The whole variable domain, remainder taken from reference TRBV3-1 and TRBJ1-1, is DTAVSQTPKYLVTQMGNDKSIKCEQNLGHDTMYWYKQDSKKFLKIMFSYNNKELIINETVPNRFSPKSPDKAHLNLHINSLELGDSAVYFCASSQVGGRAEDFFGQGTRLTVV.

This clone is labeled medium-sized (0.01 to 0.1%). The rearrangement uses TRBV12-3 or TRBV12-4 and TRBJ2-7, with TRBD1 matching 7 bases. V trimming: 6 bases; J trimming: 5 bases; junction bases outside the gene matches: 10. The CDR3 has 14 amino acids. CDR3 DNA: TGTGCCAGCAGGGAGACAGGGAGCACCGACGAGCAGTACTTC. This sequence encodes CASRETGSTDEQYF.

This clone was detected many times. The CDR3 region has the DNA TGTGCCAGCAGCCAATGGGAGGACGCGAACACCGGGGAGCTGTTTTTT. Its protein product is CASSQWEDANTGELFF. V gene TRBV14 combines with J gene TRBJ2-2; possibly TRBD2 for D (6 bases). The CDR3 contains 16 residues. V gave up 2 bases and J gave up 0 bases, with 10 bases separating them. Germline values: CDR1 SGHDN, CDR2 FVKESK. The full variable domain, in which reference TRBV14 and TRBJ2-2 provide the parts outside the CDR3, is EAGVTQFPSHSVIEKGQTVTLRCDPISGHDNLYWYRRVMGKEIKFLLHFVKESKQDESGMPNNRFLAERTGGTYSTLKVQPAELEDSGVYFCASSQWEDANTGELFFGEGSRLTVL.

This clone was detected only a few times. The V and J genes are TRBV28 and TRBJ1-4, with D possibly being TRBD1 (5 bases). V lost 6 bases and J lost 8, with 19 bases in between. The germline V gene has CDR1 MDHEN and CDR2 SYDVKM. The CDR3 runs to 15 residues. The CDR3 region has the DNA TGTGCCAGCAGCTTCCAGGGTATCGTACGGGAAAAACTGTTTTTT. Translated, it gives CASSFQGIVREKLFF. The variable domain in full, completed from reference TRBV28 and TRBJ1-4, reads DVKVTQSSRYLVKRTGEKVFLECVQDMDHENMFWYRQDPGLGLRLIYFSYDVKMKEKGDIPEGYSVSREKKERFSLILESASTNQTSMYLCASSFQGIVREKLFFGSGTQLSVL.

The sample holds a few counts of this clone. The CDR3 here is CSARDLARSSYEQYF. CDR3 nucleotides: TGCAGTGCTAGAGATTTAGCGAGGTCCTCCTACGAGCAGTACTTC. The chain links TRBV20-1 to TRBJ2-7; tentative D call: TRBD2 (5 bases). V lost 0 bases, J lost 0 bases, and 12 bases lay in between. This CDR3 has 15 amino acids. Germline V gives CDR1 DFQATT, CDR2 SNEGSKA (reference sequence).

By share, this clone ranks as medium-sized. CDR3 coding DNA: TGTGCCAGCACCGCCGGGACAGGGGTCTACGAGCAGTACTTC. Protein product: CASTAGTGVYEQYF. The chain recombines TRBV28 with TRBJ2-7, with TRBD1 matching 10 bases. V dropped 7 bases and J dropped 3; count of bases not matched to a gene: 6. Germline V lookup: CDR1 MDHEN, CDR2 SYDVKM. The CDR3 has 14 amino acids. The full variable domain, in which reference TRBV28 and TRBJ2-7 provide the parts outside the CDR3, is DVKVTQSSRYLVKRTGEKVFLECVQDMDHENMFWYRQDPGLGLRLIYFSYDVKMKEKGDIPEGYSVSREKKERFSLILESASTNQTSMYLCASTAGTGVYEQYFGPGTRLTVT.

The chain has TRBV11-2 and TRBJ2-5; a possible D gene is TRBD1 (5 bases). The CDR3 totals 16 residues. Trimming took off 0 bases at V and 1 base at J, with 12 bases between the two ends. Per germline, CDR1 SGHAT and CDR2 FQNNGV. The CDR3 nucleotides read TGTGCCAGCAGCTTAGAAATTAAGACAGTCCAAGAGACCCAGTACTTC. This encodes CASSLEIKTVQETQYF.